This paragraph reports one T cell receptor (beta chain). The antigen remains unidentified. Other DNA variants within this sample encode the same CDR3. Assay used: immunoSEQ multiplex PCR; TCRdb lists only in-frame clones, some missing. The top ten clones hold 6% to 9% of a sample with some 97,000 clones, around 83% of them seen once. This specimen belongs to a study of radiation and T cells in renal cell carcinoma. Study-level points and caveats: From baseline, blood top tumor clonotypes peaked at 2 weeks post-radiation. Pretreatment tumor biopsies were lacking, so baseline clonotypes are unknown.

Germline-derived CDR1 and CDR2 are SGDLS and YYNGEE. This CDR3 has 16 residues. With V trimmed by 4 bases and J by 5 bases, 11 bases remained unmatched. Time point here: blood 4 weeks post-SBRT, at nephrectomy. Treatment described: 15 Gy SBRT to primary tumor, nephrectomy 4 weeks later. Nephrectomy followed 15 Gy stereotactic body radiation by 4 weeks. This renal cell carcinoma was of the clear cell type. This clonotype was obtained from a man aged 55 to 70 with renal cell carcinoma. This chain joins TRBV9 and TRBJ2-5; 10 nucleotides line up with TRBD2. The specimen was blood, collected from a patient whose treatment included radiotherapy and nephrectomy. The CDR3 sequence: CASSPRTSGRGETQYF. The CDR3 DNA reads TGTGCCAGCAGCCCCCGGACCAGCGGGAGGGGGGAGACCCAGTACTTC.